This TCR beta chain appears in the sequencing data of a study of blood T cell repertoires in COVID-19. Background on the study: From T cells, B-cell-depleted T cells, or PBMCs came the material, which was cDNA or gDNA.

Grouping used clinical history reported by participants in a survey and questionnaire. Symptom resolution, clearance, or two negative PCRs marked the recovered donors of Cohort 3. Some clones are missing from TCRdb's copy, which holds only in-frame ones; the method was immunoSEQ multiplex PCR. This table has hundreds of thousands of clones, roughly 87% appearing once. The CDR3 is 11 amino acids. Germline CDR1 MNHEY, CDR2 SMNVEV (reference sequence). V was pared by 6 bases and J by 0 bases, with 3 bases between. The sequenced material came from PBMCs or T cells enriched from blood (not recorded which). This chain connects TRBV27 to TRBJ2-7; D gene uncertain. The receptor comes from a woman aged 25 to 45 who had recovered from COVID-19. The CDR3 DNA follows: TGTGCCAGCAGGAGCTCCTACGAGCAGTACTTC. Its translation is CASRSSYEQYF.